This T cell receptor beta chain was captured in a study of Tregs in tolerant kidney transplant recipients. The nonmyeloablative bone marrow transplants came from related graft donors, with transient mixed chimerism. CDR1 and CDR2 from the germline V gene are SGHNT and YYREEE (reference sequence). The CDR3 covers 15 residues. J was trimmed by 6 bases and V by 0 bases; bases with no gene match: 5. Some clones are missing from TCRdb's copy, which holds only in-frame ones; the method was immunoSEQ multiplex PCR. The sample has some 57,000 clones; about nine tenths are singletons. The sequenced sample was CD8+ T cells from blood (PBMCs), obtained 24 months after the transplant. The chain carries TRBV5-4 and TRBJ2-3, with 9 bases lining up with TRBD2. The source is a human patient who received a combined kidney and bone marrow transplant. Some of these T cells may belong to the graft donor. The CDR3: CASSLGLAASDTQYF. The CDR3 DNA sequence: TGTGCCAGCAGCTTGGGACTAGCGGCCTCGGATACGCAGTATTTT. Filled out from reference TRBV5-4 and TRBJ2-3, the complete variable domain reads ETGVTQSPTHLIKTRGQQVTLRCSSQSGHNTVSWYQQALGQGPQFIFQYYREEENGRGNFPPRFSGLQFPNYSSELNVNALELDDSALYLCASSLGLAASDTQYFGPGTRLTVL.